The subject of this entry is one T cell receptor (beta chain). Its antigen remains unknown. The CDR3 is 13 amino acids. Trimming stripped 3 bases from V and 0 bases from J, with 8 bases between. Germline V CDR1 and CDR2: SQVTM, ANQGSEA. Prior to thyroid surgery, none of the patients had received any treatment. The entry originates in a study of metastatic and nonmetastatic thyroid tumors. Study as a whole: Both malignant and benign thyroid patients supplied peripheral blood and tumor or nodule tissue samples, across which the repertoires of these patients were then compared. Study results and limitations: Versus benign nodules, malignant thyroid tumors reportedly had significantly higher TCR beta diversity, in blood and tumor.

Under the authors' procedure: Built for papillary thyroid cancer, a distant-metastasis classifier drew on CDR3 differences across clinicopathological groups. MiXCR reprocessed the PCR reads for TCRdb. These V and J calls are TCRdb output, not the study's own analysis. The sample includes roughly 6,900 clones, just under 30% of them seen just once. The sample taken for sequencing was tumor tissue. This sequence was found in a female donor with papillary thyroid cancer or a benign thyroid nodule (not recorded which). Some clones in this sample may be carry-over from other donors' samples. V is TRBV29-1 and J is TRBJ1-1; no definite D call. The CDR3 coding sequence is TGCAGCGTTGAGGAGGCGGTGAACACTGAAGCTTTCTTT. It is translated as CSVEEAVNTEAFF.